This entry lists 32 T cell receptor beta chains sequenced from one sample in a study of Ad26.COV2.S vaccination and SARS-CoV-2 variants. Generated by immunoSEQ multiplex PCR, the TCRdb table keeps only in-frame clones and is missing some. In the table there are 400,000 to 500,000 clones, around 89% of which are singletons. Treatment denoted: some 20 received Ad26.COV2.S at low or high dose, single or two shots; 5 received placebo; per-sample allocation not given. Sampling occurred on day 63 after the first vaccine or placebo injection. Material: peripheral blood, obtained in a trial of Ad26.COV2.S vaccine versus placebo. These receptors were obtained from a person between 18 and 65 years old who received the Ad26.COV2.S COVID-19 vaccine or a placebo.

CDR3 loop: CASSARDLATDTQYF. The CDR3 coding sequence is TGCGCCAGCAGCGCACGGGATTTAGCGACCGATACGCAGTATTTT. The gene calls are TRBV5-1 and TRBJ2-3; possibly TRBD2 for D (5 bases). The CDR3 has 15 amino acids. V lost 4 bases to trimming and J lost 6 bases, with 18 bases between them. The germline CDR1 and CDR2 sequences are SGHRS and YFSETQ.

This rearrangement joins TRBV27 to TRBJ2-7; 9 bases align to TRBD2. Germline V gene sequence: CDR1 MNHEY, CDR2 SMNVEV (reference sequence). Trimming cost V 0 bases and J 2 bases; bases outside gene matches: 26. The CDR3 loop spans 23 amino acids. Here the CDR3 reads CASSLSGGHLRGLAVRATYEQYF. The CDR3 DNA follows: TGTGCCAGCAGTTTATCGGGCGGCCACCTCCGGGGACTAGCTGTTCGGGCCACCTACGAGCAGTACTTC.

The chain has TRBV29-1 and TRBJ1-2, with a possible D match to TRBD1 (6 bases). The ends were cut back, 5 bases at V and 7 bases at J, with 11 bases in the middle. Germline-derived CDR1 and CDR2 are SQVTM and ANQGSEA. This CDR3 has 11 amino acids. CDR3 sequence: CSVWGAGGYTF. For the CDR3, the DNA is TGCAGCGTTTGGGGGGCGGGTGGCTACACCTTC.

This sequence joins TRBV30 and TRBJ1-3, with D possibly matching TRBD1 (5 bases). Trimming stripped 1 base from V and 0 bases from J, with 10 bases between. This CDR3 spans 15 amino acids. Per germline, CDR1 GTSNPN and CDR2 SVGIG (reference sequence). CDR3 residues: CAWSDGTYSGNTIYF. The CDR3, as DNA: TGTGCCTGGAGTGACGGGACCTACTCTGGAAACACCATATATTTT.

The rearrangement links TRBV6-1 to TRBJ2-2; D uncertain. This CDR3 region has 14 residues. Germline CDR1 and CDR2: MNHNS and SASEGT. Trimming took off 3 bases at V and 1 base at J, with 6 bases between the two ends. The CDR3 DNA reads TGTGCCAGCAGTGATTCTCGGAACACCGGGGAGCTGTTTTTT. Translated, it gives CASSDSRNTGELFF.

The V call is TRBV21-1, the J call TRBJ1-1; TRBD1, the table's D call, lacks a check against the DNA. TRBV21-1 is designated a pseudogene. The CDR3 sequence is 15 residues long. CDR3 DNA sequence: TGTGCCAGCAGCACCCGACTTACAGGAAACACTGAAGCTTTCTTT. This gives the protein CASSTRLTGNTEAFF.

The chain joins TRBV5-1 to TRBJ1-2; 9 bases map to TRBD1. Per germline, CDR1 SGHRS and CDR2 YFSETQ. The CDR3 sequence is 15 residues long. J was trimmed by 5 bases and V by 2 bases; bases with no gene match: 7. DNA of the CDR3: TGCGCCAGCAGCTTAACGACAGGGGGAACGTATGGCTACACCTTC. This codes for CASSLTTGGTYGYTF. Using reference TRBV5-1 and TRBJ1-2 for the parts outside the CDR3, the full variable domain is KAGVTQTPRYLIKTRGQQVTLSCSPISGHRSVSWYQQTPGQGLQFLFEYFSETQRNKGNFPGRFSGRQFSNSRSEMNVSTLELGDSALYLCASSLTTGGTYGYTFGSGTRLTVV.

The chain employs TRBV12-3 or TRBV12-4 and TRBJ1-3; D is unclear. This CDR3 region has 13 residues. The V end lost 6 bases, the J end lost 4 bases, and 10 bases lay between the germline ends. The CDR3 coding sequence is TGTGCCAGCAGAGATGGGGTAGGAAACACCATATATTTT. Residues: CASRDGVGNTIYF.

The chain employs TRBV5-1 and TRBJ2-3, with D maybe TRBD1 (6 bases). The CDR3 covers 14 residues. Germline assignment: CDR1 SGHRS and CDR2 YFSETQ. Trimming removed 5 bases from V and 1 base from J, with 11 bases in between. CDR3: CASRTGFGTDTQYF. The DNA for the CDR3 is TGCGCCAGCAGAACAGGGTTTGGCACAGATACGCAGTATTTT.

The gene calls are TRBV5-6 and TRBJ2-1; 7 bases fit TRBD2. CDR3 length: 16 amino acids. With V trimmed by 1 base and J by 1 base, 5 bases remained unmatched. CDR1 SGHDT and CDR2 YYEEEE come from the germline V gene. The CDR3 bases are TGTGCCAGCAGCTTGATTGGAGCGGGGTCCTACAATGAGCAGTTCTTC. It translates to CASSLIGAGSYNEQFF.

The V call is TRBV6-2 or TRBV6-3, the J call TRBJ1-5, with a possible D match to TRBD1 (5 bases). The germline gives CDR1 MNHEY, CDR2 SVGEGT. This CDR3 comprises 18 residues. Deletions cut 1 base from V and 1 base from J, with 17 bases between. This CDR3 is CASSYYPNGRGSNQPQHF. In nucleotides, the CDR3 is TGTGCCAGCAGTTACTATCCCAATGGACGGGGGAGCAATCAGCCCCAGCATTTT.

The chain carries TRBV28 and TRBJ2-3; D is unresolved. Germline lookup yields CDR1 MDHEN and CDR2 SYDVKM. Trimming left V 6 bases short and J 2 bases short, with 21 bases between. The CDR3 is 17 residues long. CDR3 protein: CASSSVGEVSDTDTQYF. Written as DNA, the CDR3 is TGTGCCAGCAGCTCCGTTGGTGAGGTCAGCGACACAGATACGCAGTATTTT.

The chain employs TRBV7-8 and TRBJ1-2; TRBD1 matches 9 bases. The V segment lost 1 base and the J segment 3 bases; nucleotides outside the gene matches: 0. The length of the CDR3 is 14 residues. CDR1 and CDR2 (germline): SGHVS, FQNEAQ. CDR3 region: CASSLGTGDYGYTF. For the CDR3, the DNA is TGTGCCAGCAGCTTAGGGACAGGGGACTATGGCTACACCTTC.

J is TRBJ2-3 and V is TRBV9; D uncertain. Trimming took 5 bases from V and 0 from J, leaving 10 bases between them. Germline CDR1 and CDR2: SGDLS and YYNGEE. CDR3 length equals 14 residues. CDR3 in DNA: TGTGCCAGCAGTAGACGGCGCAGCACAGATACGCAGTATTTT. It translates to CASSRRRSTDTQYF.

The chain recombines TRBV21-1 with TRBJ2-7; the table's D call of TRBD2 was not tested on the DNA. TRBV21-1 is given as a pseudogene. The CDR3 has 15 residues. In DNA, the CDR3 is TGTGCCATCCTCTCCTCAGGCGGGGGGCTATACGAGCAGTACTTC. Protein product: CAILSSGGGLYEQYF.

The rearrangement uses TRBV5-1 and TRBJ2-5; D ambiguous. Trimming left V 0 bases short and J 2 bases short, with 14 bases between. This CDR3 is 16 amino acids long. The germline V gene encodes CDR1 SGHRS and CDR2 YFSETQ. The CDR3 DNA sequence: TGCGCCAGCAGCTTGGCCGTAGGTACTCTACAAGAGACCCAGTACTTC. This encodes CASSLAVGTLQETQYF.

This clone was recorded many times. The chain couples TRBV6-4 to TRBJ2-2; D call uncertain. Deletions cut 7 bases from V and 1 base from J, with 10 bases between. Germline CDR1 reads MRHNA; CDR2 reads SNTAGT. This CDR3 is built from 14 residues. This CDR3 is CASTTDLNTGELFF. CDR3 coding DNA: TGTGCCAGCACGACGGACCTGAACACCGGGGAGCTGTTTTTT.

This rearrangement joins TRBV5-1 to TRBJ1-2, with D possibly being TRBD1 (6 bases). The germline V gene encodes CDR1 SGHRS and CDR2 YFSETQ. The germline V and J ends were trimmed by 3 bases and 6 bases, with 12 bases remaining between them. The CDR3 has 13 amino acids. CDR3 nucleotides: TGCGCCAGCAGCTCGGACAGTAATCATGGCTACACCTTC. Its translation is CASSSDSNHGYTF.

The V and J genes are TRBV5-1 and TRBJ1-5, with a weak D call TRBD1 (6 bases). Germline values: CDR1 SGHRS, CDR2 YFSETQ. V was clipped by 4 bases and J by 5 bases, with 10 bases between them. This CDR3 is built from 13 residues. CDR3 residues: CASSRDIDQPQHF. The CDR3 nucleotides are TGCGCCAGCAGCCGGGACATCGATCAGCCCCAGCATTTT.

The gene calls are TRBV27 and TRBJ1-6, with no clear D. Between the trimmed V and J ends, which lost 5 bases and 6 bases, there was a span of 17 bases. Germline CDR1 MNHEY, CDR2 SMNVEV (reference sequence). This CDR3 contains 16 residues. CDR3 nucleotide sequence: TGTGCCAGCAGTCCCCACCCAAACGCACCTAATTCACCCCTCCACTTT. Its protein is CASSPHPNAPNSPLHF.

The chain recombines TRBV6-4 with TRBJ2-2; D is undetermined. Trimming took off 0 bases at V and 3 bases at J, with 5 bases between the two ends. CDR1 is MRHNA, CDR2 SNTAGT, per germline. The CDR3 loop spans 14 amino acids. For the CDR3, the DNA is TGTGCCAGCAGTGACTCCCCCCACACCGGGGAGCTGTTTTTT. This gives the protein CASSDSPHTGELFF.

This chain connects TRBV12-5 to TRBJ2-1; 9 bases are a match to TRBD1. The CDR3 covers 14 residues. The V segment lost 5 bases and the J segment 6 bases; nucleotides outside the gene matches: 5. CDR1 and CDR2 (germline): LGHNT, FRNRAP. The CDR3 protein is CASGSDRGGNEQFF. In DNA, the CDR3 is TGTGCTAGTGGTAGCGACAGGGGGGGCAATGAGCAGTTCTTC.

J is TRBJ1-1 and V is TRBV10-3; TRBD1 matches at 9 bases. Trimming removed 4 bases from V and 3 bases from J; junction bases left unmatched: 3. The CDR3 contains 14 residues. The V gene's germline CDR1 is ENHRY and CDR2 SYGVKD. CDR3 in amino acids: CAISVRDRDTEAFF. Written as DNA, the CDR3 is TGTGCCATCAGTGTCCGGGACAGGGACACTGAAGCTTTCTTT.

The chain joins TRBV4-2 to TRBJ2-3; tentatively, D is TRBD1 (5 bases). Trimming shortened V by 4 bases and J by 6 bases, and 14 bases separated the two germline ends. The CDR3 sequence is 14 residues long. In germline, CDR1 is LGHNA, CDR2 YNFKEQ. CDR3 loop: CASSRGGRADTQYF. CDR3 nucleotide sequence: TGTGCCAGCAGCCGGGGCGGCCGCGCGGATACGCAGTATTTT.

The CDR3 nucleotides are TGTGCCAGCAGTGGTGCGGGGTCCCAATCTGGGGCCAACGTCCTGACTTTC. This encodes CASSGAGSQSGANVLTF. The chain couples TRBV6-1 to TRBJ2-6, with D possibly being TRBD2 (6 bases). Germline CDR1 is MNHNS and CDR2 is SASEGT. The CDR3 contains 17 residues. V shed 4 bases and J shed 1 base, with 14 bases lying between them.

The CDR3 nucleotides read TGTGCCAGCAGTTACATCTGGGGCGAAAATTCACCCCTCCACTTT. Translating gives CASSYIWGENSPLHF. The chain is built from TRBV6-2 or TRBV6-3 and TRBJ1-6; D is perhaps TRBD1 (5 bases). The V end lost 2 bases, the J end lost 7 bases, and 12 bases lay between the germline ends. The CDR3 length is 15 residues. The V gene's germline CDR1 is MNHEY and CDR2 SVGEGT.

The V gene is TRBV9, the J gene TRBJ2-3, with 8 bases identical to TRBD2. V trimming: 0 bases; J trimming: 5 bases; junction bases outside the gene matches: 5. The CDR3 extends over 15 amino acids. CDR1 and CDR2 (germline): SGDLS, YYNGEE. The DNA of the CDR3 is TGTGCCAGCAGCGTAGACGGGGGGGCTATAGATACGCAGTATTTT. Translation: CASSVDGGAIDTQYF.

The chain is built from TRBV7-3 and TRBJ2-7; D tentatively reads TRBD1 or TRBD2 (5 bases each). The CDR3 contains 15 residues. Germline V gene lookup returns CDR1 SGHTA and CDR2 FQGTGA. V gave up 1 base and J gave up 0 bases, with 10 bases separating them. The DNA of the CDR3 is TGTGCCAGCAGCTTAAGGGGGACGGGCTCCTACGAGCAGTACTTC. This gives the protein CASSLRGTGSYEQYF.

The V and J genes are TRBV9 and TRBJ2-2; D may match TRBD1 or TRBD2 (5 bases each). The CDR3 is made up of 15 amino acids. Per the germline V gene, CDR1 is SGDLS and CDR2 is YYNGEE. Trimming removed 3 bases at V and 2 bases at J, with 11 bases between. This CDR3 is CASSAGTANTGELFF. The CDR3 bases are TGTGCCAGCAGCGCCGGGACCGCTAACACCGGGGAGCTGTTTTTT.

Regarding this clone: This sample includes further DNA sequences coding for the same CDR3. The chain is built from TRBV28 and TRBJ2-7; D unresolved. Per the germline V gene, CDR1 is MDHEN and CDR2 is SYDVKM. There are 12 residues in the CDR3. The V end was cut by 1 base, the J end by 4 bases, with 5 bases between. The CDR3 sequence: CASSLSSYEQYF. CDR3 DNA sequence: TGTGCCAGCAGTTTATCCTCGTACGAGCAGTACTTC.

The sample holds one count of this clone. The chain links TRBV28 to TRBJ2-3, with D uncertain. Germline V gene sequence: CDR1 MDHEN, CDR2 SYDVKM. Deletions cut 6 bases from V and 1 base from J, with 17 bases between. This CDR3 contains 16 residues. This chain's CDR3 is CASRPPKPRGTDTQYF. CDR3 sequence (DNA): TGTGCCAGCAGGCCCCCCAAGCCGAGAGGCACAGATACGCAGTATTTT.

This sequence joins TRBV28 and TRBJ2-7, with 11 bases aligning to TRBD2. The CDR3 totals 14 residues. CDR1 and CDR2 (germline): MDHEN, SYDVKM. V was pared by 6 bases and J by 3 bases, with 4 bases of the junction left unmatched. Here the CDR3 reads CASRTGTSGYEQYF. CDR3 in DNA: TGTGCCAGCAGAACCGGGACTAGCGGCTACGAGCAGTACTTC.